This entry concerns a single TCR beta chain. Its antigen is not yet known. The limits of the CDR3 on the DNA are not certain, so only TCRdb's listed CDR3 is given. The germline V gene gives CDR1 as MGHDK and CDR2 as SYGVNS. The CDR3 contains 15 residues, cysteine and phenylalanine counted. Graves' hyperthyroidism was defined as stable when no progression to ophthalmopathy occurred over 18 months of follow-up. Hyperthyroidism patients were newly diagnosed, had a disease duration of under 2 months, and were aged 18 to 65 years. Exclusion was applied to patients with uncontrolled infections, other autoimmune diseases, pregnancy or lactation. Diagnoses relied on clinical symptoms, serum thyroxine and TRAb, thyroid ultrasound and orbital computed tomography. Total RNA was extracted using Trizol reagent, and RNA quality was assessed on an Agilent 2100 Bioanalyzer. The sample is drawn from a study of T cells in Graves' hyperthyroidism and ophthalmopathy (dated by TCRdb to the late 2010s). About the study as a whole: To identify distinguishing TCR V-J signatures, a discovery cohort of roughly 100 patients was used, comprising roughly 45 with Graves' ophthalmopathy and around 60 with stable Graves' hyperthyroidism. An independent validation cohort of 18 to 20 hyperthyroidism patients and 15 or so patients who later progressed to ophthalmopathy tested prospective prediction of ophthalmopathy. The 100 or so discovery patients were randomly divided into training and test sets at a 7:3 ratio. Thyroid tissue and blood T-cell repertoires from several Graves' hyperthyroidism patients were also compared in the study. Following sampling, methimazole starting at 30 mg daily was given to hyperthyroidism patients, and high-dose intravenous methylprednisolone was given to ophthalmopathy patients. The paper describes TCR Vbeta CDR3 sequencing of around 140 peripheral blood samples, made up of 43 ophthalmopathy patients, roughly 72 hyperthyroidism patients and roughly 17 progressor patients. The investigation overall reported the following: No statistical method was used to fix the sample size in advance, and group allocation was not hidden from the investigators. During validation, the model predicted progression to ophthalmopathy a median of around six months ahead of onset, with approximately 71% sensitivity and 72% to 80% specificity. Most expanded thyroid clonotypes (frequency above 0.001) were also detected in blood, a finding suggesting that blood repertoires may reflect thyroid immune responses. A 13 V-J signature model separated ophthalmopathy from stable hyperthyroidism, with 87.88% sensitivity and roughly 81% specificity in cross-validation and 80%/75% in testing.

The TCR beta CDR3 regions were amplified from RNA transcripts. A first-round RT-PCR of the TCR CDR3 used the HTBI primer set with the Qiagen OneStep RT-PCR kit. The libraries were constructed in a second round of multiplex PCR and then size-selected and purified. Libraries were sequenced paired-end with 100 bp reads on an Illumina HiSeq2000. The study's processing was this. Raw data were processed with SOAPnuke, discarding reads with adapters, uncalled bases, mean Phred below 15, or no exact constant-primer or identifier match. COPE v1.2.5 was used to merge the high-quality paired reads, and each unique nucleotide sequence was defined as a clonotype. MiTCR v1.1 was used to align the clonotypes against IMGT TRBV, TRBD and TRBJ reference segments. Analysis was restricted to V-J combinations with a frequency above 0.0001, which covered 99.2% of repertoires. The TCS score was defined as F50 (clonal expansion) divided by E x V (chaos), with BLOSUM62-based TCRdist calculated between CDR3 peptides within each V-J. Welch's t-statistics and random forest reduced several hundred V-J features to about 12, which were used in a naive Bayes classifier (R e1071). The raw public reads went through TCRdb reprocessing: fastp at Q25, MiXCR clone calling, in-frame beta chains kept. Rows with one shared CDR3 protein collapse into an entry with the most common genes and DNA. The V and J calls follow TCRdb's processing rather than the paper's. The table for this sample lists some 600,000 distinct CDR3 sequences; more than 45% of them were counted only once. The ten largest clones represent about 7.8% of the sample.

The specimen was peripheral blood or thyroid tissue (not recorded which). This clonotype was obtained from a woman between 18 and 29 years old with Graves' hyperthyroidism. Donor details come from another sample of the same person, matched by shared clones. The V and J segments used are TRBV25-1 and TRBJ1-2. The CDR3 sequence is CDSSIYLCSVSGYTF.